These 32 T cell receptor beta chains share one sample of origin, sequenced in a study of blood T cell repertoires in COVID-19. TCRdb's table, derived via immunoSEQ multiplex PCR, lists solely in-frame clones and lacks some. The table lists 20,000 to 25,000 clones, over 75% of them singletons. The specimen was peripheral blood. Receptors were obtained from a woman of 80 years or more with acute or convalescent COVID-19.

By share, this clone counts as medium-sized (0.01 to 0.1%). The V and J genes are TRBV11-2 and TRBJ2-1, with TRBD2 as a possible D gene (5 bases). Germline-derived CDR1 and CDR2 are SGHAT and FQNNGV. The V gene lost 5 bases and the J gene lost 5 bases, with 28 bases spanning the gap. The CDR3 length is 19 residues. The CDR3 spells CASSPWLAAAPEEDNEQFF. The CDR3 nucleotides are TGTGCCAGCAGCCCCTGGCTAGCCGCCGCGCCGGAAGAAGACAATGAGCAGTTCTTC.

V gene TRBV5-6 combines with J gene TRBJ1-2, with TRBD1 as a possible D gene (5 bases). The V gene lost 0 bases and the J gene lost 8 bases, with 17 bases spanning the gap. Germline V CDR1 and CDR2: SGHDT, YYEEEE. The CDR3 consists of 15 residues. The CDR3 sequence is CASSLGLIQGEGYTF. DNA for the CDR3: TGTGCCAGCAGCTTGGGTCTAATCCAGGGCGAGGGCTACACCTTC.

The table lists this clone with a count of one. V gene TRBV5-1 combines with J gene TRBJ2-5; tentatively, D is TRBD2 (6 bases). The CDR3 length is 14 residues. V lost 2 bases and J 5 bases, leaving 13 bases between the germline ends. CDR1 and CDR2 (germline): SGHRS, YFSETQ. In DNA, the CDR3 is TGCGCCAGCAGCTTACCGGGAGACCCGGAGACCCAGTACTTC. Amino acids: CASSLPGDPETQYF.

The chain links TRBV20-1 to TRBJ1-3; D perhaps matches TRBD1 (5 bases). The CDR3 runs to 14 residues. The V end lost 3 bases, the J end lost 4 bases, and 13 bases lay between the germline ends. Germline CDR1 and CDR2: DFQATT and SNEGSKA (reference sequence). CDR3 region: CSASRGSSGNTIYF. CDR3 nucleotide sequence: TGCAGTGCTAGTCGGGGGAGCTCGGGAAACACCATATATTTT.

This clone appeared a few times. The CDR3 region is CATSEPGVGLTQHF. In DNA form, the CDR3 reads TGTGCCACCAGCGAGCCGGGGGTTGGTTTGACCCAGCATTTT. The chain recombines TRBV15 with TRBJ1-5; possible D gene TRBD1, 5 bases. Trimming took off 5 bases at V and 11 bases at J, with 19 bases between the two ends. In germline, CDR1 is LNHNV, CDR2 YYDKDF (reference sequence). The CDR3 contains 14 residues.

The chain links TRBV7-2 to TRBJ2-1; maybe TRBD1 (6 bases). V lost 5 bases and J 1 base, leaving 9 bases between the germline ends. This CDR3 has 14 residues. The germline CDR1 and CDR2 sequences are SGHTA and FQGNSA. The CDR3 DNA is TGTGCCAGCAGCCAACAGGGTTCCTACAATGAGCAGTTCTTC. Protein: CASSQQGSYNEQFF.

This clone was observed once. V gene TRBV24-1 combines with J gene TRBJ1-2; 8 bases fit TRBD1. This CDR3 is built from 17 residues. Germline CDR1 and CDR2: KGHDR and SFDVKD. J gave up 1 base and V 2 bases, and 8 bases lay outside the gene matches. The CDR3 coding sequence is TGTGCCACCAGTGATTCCGGAGGACAGGGCTTTAACTATGGCTACACCTTC. Translating gives CATSDSGGQGFNYGYTF.

V usage is TRBV24-1 and J usage is TRBJ1-5; D is possibly TRBD1 (5 bases). CDR1 is KGHDR and CDR2 is SFDVKD in the germline V gene. The length of the CDR3 is 16 residues. Between the trimmed V and J ends, which lost 0 bases and 3 bases, there was a span of 11 bases. The CDR3 here is CATSDLWEGINQPQHF. The CDR3 DNA reads TGTGCCACCAGTGATTTGTGGGAGGGGATCAATCAGCCCCAGCATTTT.

The chain links TRBV5-1 to TRBJ2-5; 8 nucleotides align to TRBD1. Germline V gene data show CDR1 as SGHRS and CDR2 as YFSETQ. V shed 4 bases, J shed 3 bases, and the junction held 5 bases outside the gene matches. CDR3 length equals 14 residues. CDR3 DNA sequence: TGCGCCAGCAGCGGGACAGGTTCTAAAGAGACCCAGTACTTC. This translates into CASSGTGSKETQYF.

The J gene is TRBJ2-3, the V gene TRBV11-1, with 7 bases lining up with TRBD2. Germline V CDR1 and CDR2: SGHAT, FQDESV (reference sequence). The CDR3 runs 15 residues. Trimming at V came to 0 bases and at J to 7 bases, leaving 7 bases not matched to a gene. The CDR3 coding sequence is TGTGCCAGCAGCTTAGCAGGTGGCGGGAGTTATACGCAGTATTTT. Translating gives CASSLAGGGSYTQYF.

J is TRBJ1-2 and V is TRBV28; 7 nucleotides line up with TRBD1. In germline, CDR1 is MDHEN, CDR2 SYDVKM. The CDR3 covers 13 residues. The V segment lost 5 bases and the J segment 8 bases; nucleotides outside the gene matches: 8. CDR3 protein: CASSQQGMLGYTF. CDR3 DNA sequence: TGTGCCAGCAGTCAACAGGGGATGTTGGGCTACACCTTC.

The chain is built from TRBV18 and TRBJ1-1, with D perhaps matching TRBD1 (6 bases). The CDR3 totals 15 residues. Germline loops: CDR1 KGHSH, CDR2 LQKENI. The V end was cut by 3 bases, the J end by 1 base, with 12 bases between. The CDR3 loop is CASSPSGVKNTEAFF. The CDR3 nucleotides read TGTGCCAGCTCACCCTCAGGGGTAAAGAACACTGAAGCTTTCTTT. The full variable domain, its missing parts supplied by reference TRBV18 and TRBJ1-1, is NAGVMQNPRHLVRRRGQEARLRCSPMKGHSHVYWYRQLPEEGLKFMVYLQKENIIDESGMPKERFSAEFPKEGPSILRIQQVVRGDSAAYFCASSPSGVKNTEAFFGQGTRLTVV.

This chain uses TRBV10-3 with TRBJ2-1; 8 nucleotides agree with TRBD1. Trimming at V came to 4 bases and at J to 9 bases, leaving 5 bases not matched to a gene. The CDR3 loop spans 13 amino acids. CDR1 and CDR2 from the germline V gene are ENHRY and SYGVKD. The CDR3 coding sequence is TGTGCCATCAGTGGGGAAACAGGGGGTGAGCAGTTCTTC. This translates into CAISGETGGEQFF.

This clone has just one count. V usage is TRBV12-3 or TRBV12-4 and J usage is TRBJ1-5; tentatively, D is TRBD1 (6 bases). This CDR3 has 13 amino acids. The V and J ends lost 6 bases and 5 bases respectively, with 11 bases between them. The DNA for the CDR3 is TGTGCCAGCAGAGAGACAGGAGATCAGCCCCAGCATTTT. As protein: CASRETGDQPQHF.

This chain links TRBV9 with TRBJ1-2, with 8 bases matching TRBD1. This CDR3 contains 16 residues. The V segment lost 6 bases and the J segment 4 bases; nucleotides outside the gene matches: 14. CDR1 SGDLS and CDR2 YYNGEE come from the germline V gene. The CDR3 coding sequence is TGTGCCAGCACCCGTTCGGGACAGGACCCTATCTATGGCTACACCTTC. Translated, it gives CASTRSGQDPIYGYTF.

This rearrangement joins TRBV5-1 to TRBJ1-1, with 10 nucleotides matching TRBD1. CDR1 and CDR2 from the germline V gene are SGHRS and YFSETQ. Germline trimming cut 4 bases from V and 10 bases from J; bases unmatched to any gene: 10. The CDR3 covers 14 residues. The CDR3 region is CASSDPGQGSPAFF. CDR3 nucleotide sequence: TGCGCCAGCAGCGATCCGGGACAGGGGTCTCCAGCTTTCTTT.

There are many counts of this clone. J is TRBJ2-7 and V is TRBV15; a possible D gene is TRBD2 (7 bases). The germline gives CDR1 LNHNV, CDR2 YYDKDF (reference sequence). The CDR3 runs 16 residues. Deletions cut 5 bases from V and 3 bases from J, with 20 bases between. This CDR3 reads CATSDIPGGQVYEQYF. The CDR3 DNA reads as TGTGCCACCAGCGATATCCCCGGGGGGCAGGTCTACGAGCAGTACTTC.

This chain connects TRBV15 to TRBJ1-4; TRBD1 matches 8 bases. The V gene's germline CDR1 is LNHNV and CDR2 YYDKDF (reference sequence). The CDR3 sequence is 18 residues long. V lost 3 bases to trimming and J lost 0 bases; unmatched junction nucleotides: 9. The CDR3 region is CATSSTRDRTATNEKLFF. The CDR3 DNA is TGTGCCACCAGCAGCACCCGGGACAGGACTGCAACTAATGAAAAACTGTTTTTT.

V and J are TRBV7-9 and TRBJ1-4; no clear D. The CDR3 consists of 17 residues. Germline CDR1 SEHNR, CDR2 FQNEAQ (reference sequence). V shed 1 base and J shed 2 bases, with 14 bases lying between them. CDR3 residues: CASSLERASATNEKLFF. The CDR3 bases are TGTGCCAGCAGCTTAGAGAGGGCCTCCGCCACTAATGAAAAACTGTTTTTT.

The V gene is TRBV10-3, the J gene TRBJ2-6; D may be TRBD2 (7 bases). Germline loops: CDR1 ENHRY, CDR2 SYGVKD. V lost 2 bases to trimming and J lost 4 bases, with 12 bases between them. There are 16 residues in the CDR3. The CDR3 DNA follows: TGTGCCATCAGTGAGGGGGGGGCCCCCGGGGCCAACGTCCTGACTTTC. Residues: CAISEGGAPGANVLTF.

The CDR3 DNA reads TGTGCCAGCAGCTTACGACAGGACACCGGGGAGCTGTTTTTT. It encodes CASSLRQDTGELFF. This chain connects TRBV7-3 to TRBJ2-2; a possible D gene is TRBD1 (6 bases). The germline V gene has CDR1 SGHTA and CDR2 FQGTGA. V lost 2 bases and J 3 bases, leaving 7 bases between the germline ends. The CDR3 runs 14 residues.

The J gene is TRBJ1-1, the V gene TRBV7-3; no reliable D call. Germline assignment: CDR1 SGHTA and CDR2 FQGTGA. The CDR3 is 13 residues long. V lost 5 bases, J lost 4 bases, and 11 bases lay in between. The CDR3 DNA reads as TGTGCCAGCAGCCTTGCTCGGGGCACTGAAGCTTTCTTT. Protein: CASSLARGTEAFF.

This clone showed up just once. The chain employs TRBV5-4 and TRBJ2-3; weak D call: TRBD2 (6 bases). From germline, CDR1 is SGHNT and CDR2 YYREEE (reference sequence). This CDR3 comprises 15 residues. The germline V and J ends were trimmed by 4 bases and 6 bases, with 18 bases remaining between them. The CDR3 nucleotides read TGTGCCAGCAGCCGTCACCGGGACTCGGAGGATACGCAGTATTTT. This sequence encodes CASSRHRDSEDTQYF. The full variable domain, rest sourced from reference TRBV5-4 and TRBJ2-3, is ETGVTQSPTHLIKTRGQQVTLRCSSQSGHNTVSWYQQALGQGPQFIFQYYREEENGRGNFPPRFSGLQFPNYSSELNVNALELDDSALYLCASSRHRDSEDTQYFGPGTRLTVL.

V and J are TRBV27 and TRBJ1-4, with 7 nucleotides matching TRBD1. The CDR3 consists of 14 residues. V lost 5 bases, J lost 3 bases, and 3 bases stayed unmatched. From germline, CDR1 is MNHEY and CDR2 SMNVEV (reference sequence). In DNA form, the CDR3 reads TGTGCCAGCAGTAGACAGGGATCTAATGAAAAACTGTTTTTT. The encoded protein is CASSRQGSNEKLFF.

The chain carries TRBV5-1 and TRBJ2-5; TRBD1 might be the D (6 bases). Trimming took 4 bases from V and 5 from J, leaving 12 bases between them. Germline lookup yields CDR1 SGHRS and CDR2 YFSETQ. The CDR3 has 13 residues. The CDR3 DNA follows: TGCGCCAGCAGCCGGGACACAGAGGAGACCCAGTACTTC. It yields the protein CASSRDTEETQYF.

The V gene is TRBV5-1, the J gene TRBJ2-1; 14 bases agree with TRBD2. Germline lookup yields CDR1 SGHRS and CDR2 YFSETQ. The CDR3 has 17 amino acids. V lost 3 bases to trimming and J lost 7 bases; unmatched junction nucleotides: 9. In nucleotides, the CDR3 is TGCGCCAGCAGCTCGGGGACTAGCGGGGGCTGGGGGAATGAGCAGTTCTTC. This gives the protein CASSSGTSGGWGNEQFF.

This clone appeared once. This rearrangement joins TRBV30 to TRBJ2-3; 11 bases line up with TRBD2. V was clipped by 6 bases and J by 2 bases; unmatched bases: 7. CDR3 size: 15 residues. The germline gives CDR1 GTSNPN, CDR2 SVGIG (reference sequence). CDR3 nucleotide sequence: TGTGCCTGTCCTCTAGCGGGAGGTGTCACAGATACGCAGTATTTT. It codes for CACPLAGGVTDTQYF.

This CDR3 reads CATSDLQGSYTF. CDR3 sequence (DNA): TGTGCCACCAGTGATTTGCAGGGAAGCTACACCTTC. The chain uses TRBV24-1 and TRBJ1-2, with D perhaps TRBD1 (5 bases). CDR1 is KGHDR and CDR2 is SFDVKD in the germline V gene. The CDR3 runs 12 residues. The V end was cut by 0 bases, the J end by 9 bases, with 7 bases between.

The rearrangement links TRBV27 to TRBJ1-1; 8 bases are a match to TRBD1. Germline values: CDR1 MNHEY, CDR2 SMNVEV (reference sequence). The V and J ends lost 5 bases and 4 bases, in that order; junction bases with no gene match: 18. The length of the CDR3 is 18 residues. The CDR3 nucleotides read TGTGCCAGCAGTCGTCGGACAGGGCCTTCTGGGGAGGGCACTGAAGCTTTCTTT. It codes for CASSRRTGPSGEGTEAFF.

On this clone: Other DNA variants within this sample encode the same CDR3. The gene calls are TRBV3-1 (or the pseudogene TRBV3-2) and TRBJ2-5, with 8 nucleotides matching TRBD1. Trimming removed 1 base from V and 5 bases from J; junction bases left unmatched: 9. The CDR3 loop spans 16 amino acids. Germline CDR1 is LGHDT and CDR2 is YNNKEL (reference sequence). CDR3 nucleotides: TGTGCCAGCAGCCAAGCGGGGACAGGTGGGGGCGAGACCCAGTACTTC. Amino acid sequence: CASSQAGTGGGETQYF.

The chain links TRBV5-4 to TRBJ2-2; D is uncertain. The V end lost 4 bases, the J end lost 3 bases, and 10 bases lay between the germline ends. Germline CDR1 reads SGHNT; CDR2 reads YYREEE (reference sequence). The CDR3 is made up of 14 amino acids. CDR3 in amino acids: CASSQLSDTGELFF. The DNA for the CDR3 is TGTGCCAGCAGCCAATTATCGGACACCGGGGAGCTGTTTTTT. The entire variable domain, with the rest obtained from reference TRBV5-4 and TRBJ2-2, is as follows: ETGVTQSPTHLIKTRGQQVTLRCSSQSGHNTVSWYQQALGQGPQFIFQYYREEENGRGNFPPRFSGLQFPNYSSELNVNALELDDSALYLCASSQLSDTGELFFGEGSRLTVL.

The chain couples TRBV30 to TRBJ2-3, with TRBD2 matching 8 bases. The V segment lost 2 bases and the J segment 2 bases; nucleotides outside the gene matches: 6. CDR1 is GTSNPN, CDR2 SVGIG, per germline (reference sequence). CDR3 size: 15 residues. The CDR3 sequence: CAWSRAGANTDTQYF. For the CDR3, the DNA is TGTGCCTGGAGTCGAGCGGGGGCCAACACAGATACGCAGTATTTT.